The 5 T cell receptor beta chains below all came from one sample that was sequenced in a study of shared clonotypes between healthy human individuals. Naive-designated CD8 cells lacked CD45RO, were positively enriched for CCR7, and omitted terminally differentiated effector memory CD45RA+ cells. The table came from immunoSEQ multiplex PCR; TCRdb's copy has only in-frame clones and leaves some out. The sample has about 2.2 million clones, over 85% seen once. Specimen: naive CD8+ T cells from PBMCs. These receptors originate from a man aged 18-30 years in good health. Some clones in this sample may be carry-over from other donors' samples.

The gene calls are TRBV6-1 and TRBJ1-5, with D unclear. From germline, CDR1 is MNHNS and CDR2 SASEGT. V shed 0 bases and J shed 6 bases, with 9 bases lying between them. This CDR3 has 14 amino acids. CDR3 residues: CASSEAHGFQPQHF. The CDR3 bases are TGTGCCAGCAGTGAAGCGCATGGTTTTCAGCCCCAGCATTTT.

The chain uses TRBV27 and TRBJ2-7, with TRBD1 identical over 8 bases. Germline V CDR1 and CDR2: MNHEY, SMNVEV (reference sequence). The CDR3 totals 14 residues. The junction had 5 bases not matched to a gene; V was cut back by 3 bases and J by 4 bases. Written as DNA, the CDR3 is TGTGCCAGCAGTTTTGGGGGGACAGGATACGAGCAGTACTTC. Amino acids: CASSFGGTGYEQYF.

Concerning this clone: Other DNA sequences in this sample translate to the same CDR3. J is TRBJ1-1 and V is TRBV30; no firm D call. The ends were cut back, 0 bases at V and 4 bases at J, with 9 bases in the middle. The CDR3 length is 13 residues. CDR1 GTSNPN and CDR2 SVGIG come from the germline V gene (reference sequence). The CDR3, as DNA: TGTGCCTGGAGTGTATCTGTGGGCACTGAAGCTTTCTTT. Translation: CAWSVSVGTEAFF.

The chain employs TRBV9 and TRBJ2-3, with 9 bases identical to TRBD2. The CDR3 covers 16 residues. Germline V gives CDR1 SGDLS, CDR2 YYNGEE. The V gene end was trimmed by 0 bases and the J gene end by 4 bases; junction bases not matched to a gene: 6. The DNA for the CDR3 is TGTGCCAGCAGCGTAGGGACTAGCGCGTGGGCAGATACGCAGTATTTT. Translation gives CASSVGTSAWADTQYF.

The rearrangement links TRBV4-1 to TRBJ2-7; no firm D call. The V gene's germline CDR1 is MGHRA and CDR2 YSYEKL. The V gene lost 4 bases and the J gene lost 2 bases, with 15 bases spanning the gap. There are 15 residues in the CDR3. This CDR3 reads CASSLSLTSTYEQYF. The CDR3 region has the DNA TGCGCCAGCAGCCTTAGCCTAACATCTACCTACGAGCAGTACTTC.